This entry concerns a single T cell receptor (beta chain). In the authors' methods: Nucleated cell number was recorded as an estimate derived from reference gene primer amplification. Data came from immunoSEQ multiplex PCR; TCRdb stores just in-frame clones and leaves some out. V and J calls and clone size are those listed in that table; D and trimming were worked out from the DNA. The data show a few hundred thousand clones, less than 85% seen once. Germline V gene data show CDR1 as KGHSH and CDR2 as LQKENI. The CDR3 is 16 amino acids. Trimming took 1 base from V and 6 from J; bases not matched to a gene: 7. The record originates from a study of blood T cell repertoires in COVID-19. Across the whole study: From the United States, Italy and Spain came samples of acute and convalescent COVID-19. T cells, B-cell-depleted T cells, or PBMCs supplied cDNA or gDNA.

This chain connects TRBV18 to TRBJ1-5; TRBD1 agrees at 9 bases. Sequencing used peripheral blood. This receptor was identified in a woman between 18 and 29 years old with acute or convalescent COVID-19. The CDR3 DNA reads TGTGCCAGCTCACCACTTCCACAGGGGGCTGGTCAGCCCCAGCATTTT. Translation gives CASSPLPQGAGQPQHF.